A selection of T cell receptor beta chains follows, all from one sample in a study of blood T cells in healthy people across ages. In TCRdb, the 5' RACE reads were re-called with MiXCR into one record per CDR3 protein. The sample lists roughly 570,000 distinct CDR3 sequences; about 26% were seen once. The sequenced material came from blood. Receptors were obtained from a woman aged 70-85 years in good health. Both conserved end residues are part of each CDR3. The order of the fields is D gene, J gene, clone size, V gene, CDR3 DNA, CDR3 protein. A D gene is named only where the DNA matches it firmly. Only part of the rows carry a size: once, few, many, or a class if the clone is expanded.

NA | TRBJ2-4 | few | TRBV12-3/TRBV12-4 | TGTGCCAGCAGTTTAGACGGGGGAAACATTCAGTACTTC | CASSLDGGNIQYF
TRBD2 | TRBJ2-3 | few | TRBV7-9 | TGTGCCAGCAGCCCACCCGGGGGGGCCACCGGTACGCAGTATTTT | CASSPPGGATGTQYF
NA | TRBJ1-1 | NA | TRBV7-9 | TGTGCCAGCAGCTTTGGGCGCGTGAACACTGAAGCTTTCTTT | CASSFGRVNTEAFF
TRBD1 | TRBJ2-1 | NA | TRBV5-1 | TGCGCCAGCAGCCCGGGACAGGCCCTCGAGGAGCAGTTCTTC | CASSPGQALEEQFF
TRBD2 | TRBJ2-3 | NA | TRBV19 | TGTGCCAGTAGTAGCGGGGGGGCCGAATTCATAACAGATACGCAGTATTTT | CASSSGGAEFITDTQYF
TRBD2 | TRBJ2-3 | few | TRBV14 | TGTGCCAGCAGCCACCCAATAGCGGGACCCACAGATACGCGGTATTTT | CASSHPIAGPTDTRYF
NA | TRBJ2-1 | NA | TRBV4-2 | TGTGCCAGCAGCCAACAGGAACTGTACTCCCACAATGAGCAGTTCTTC | CASSQQELYSHNEQFF
NA | TRBJ2-1 | NA | TRBV6-4 | TGTGCCAGCAGTCACTACGGGACTTCCTACAATGAGCAGTTCTTC | CASSHYGTSYNEQFF
TRBD2 | TRBJ2-7 | NA | TRBV20-1 | TGCAGTGCTAGTCCTAGCGGGAGGGCAACCTACGAGCAGTACTTC | CSASPSGRATYEQYF
NA | TRBJ2-3 | NA | TRBV2 | TGTGCCAGCAGTGGGTTAGCGTTAGATACGCAGTATTTT | CASSGLALDTQYF
NA | TRBJ2-3 | NA | TRBV29-1 | TGCAGCGTTGAGGCGGGACACGGTTTAGGGGATACGCAGTATTTT | CSVEAGHGLGDTQYF
NA | TRBJ2-2 | many | TRBV29-1 | TGCAGCGTTGAAGAATTGGGGGCGAACACCGGGGAGCTGTTTTTT | CSVEELGANTGELFF
TRBD1 | TRBJ1-4 | few | TRBV29-1 | TGCAGCGTCCCAGGGACAGGGTCTGGTGTTAATGAAAAACTGTTTTTT | CSVPGTGSGVNEKLFF
NA | TRBJ2-5 | NA | TRBV29-1 | TGCAGCGTTGATTCGGTCTACCCAGAGACCCAGTACTTC | CSVDSVYPETQYF
TRBD1 | TRBJ2-7 | few | TRBV10-3 | TGTGCCATCAGTGATCCCGGGACAGGGGGATTCGTCTACGAGCAGTACTTC | CAISDPGTGGFVYEQYF
NA | TRBJ2-3 | few | TRBV14 | TGTGCCAGCAGCCAAGATAGAAGATGGCAGGGTTTGATTCCAGATACGCAGTATTTT | CASSQDRRWQGLIPDTQYF
TRBD2 | TRBJ2-1 | NA | TRBV29-1 | TGCAGCGTTGATGGCGGGGGACCTTACAATGAGCAGTTCTTC | CSVDGGGPYNEQFF
NA | TRBJ2-3 | few | TRBV20-1 | TGCAGTGCCCACCTAGCCACAGATACGCAGTATTTT | CSAHLATDTQYF
TRBD2 | TRBJ2-7 | few | TRBV7-2 | TGTGCCAGCAGGAAGGGTCTAGCGGGGACCTACGAGCAGTACTTC | CASRKGLAGTYEQYF
NA | TRBJ1-2 | few | TRBV20-1 | TGCAGTGCTAGTGAACGGGTGACGGGGGGCTACACCTTC | CSASERVTGGYTF
NA | TRBJ2-7 | NA | TRBV7-9 | TGTGCCAGCAGCTTAGGCCAGGGGCCGCTTTCTCATATCGACGAGCAGTACTTC | CASSLGQGPLSHIDEQYF
TRBD1 | TRBJ2-1 | once | TRBV7-9 | TGTGCCGGACAGACAGGGGGGAGCTCCTACAATGAGCAGTTCTTC | CAGQTGGSSYNEQFF
TRBD1 | TRBJ1-1 | few | TRBV3-1 | TGTGCCAGCAGTCCTACAGGGGGCAGTTATGACACTGAAGCTTTCTTT | CASSPTGGSYDTEAFF
NA | TRBJ2-3 | NA | TRBV3-1 | TGTGCCAGCAGCCAAGAGGGGAGACATACGCAGTATTTT | CASSQEGRHTQYF
NA | TRBJ1-2 | many | TRBV6-6 | TGTGCCAGCAGTTCAAGCCAGACAAATCAGAACACCTTC | CASSSSQTNQNTF
TRBD2 | TRBJ2-7 | few | TRBV7-2 | TGTGCCAGCAGCTTAGGAGCGGGGGGGCCCTACGAGCAGTACTTC | CASSLGAGGPYEQYF
TRBD1 | TRBJ1-1 | NA | TRBV7-2 | TGTGCCAGCAGCCAAAGGACAGGGGGGAGGACTGAAGCTTTCTTT | CASSQRTGGRTEAFF
TRBD1 | TRBJ2-3 | few | TRBV12-3/TRBV12-4 | TGTGCCAGCACGCCACAGGGGGCAGGAGATACGCAGTATTTT | CASTPQGAGDTQYF
NA | TRBJ1-2 | few | TRBV24-1 | TGTGCCACCAGTGATTTAAATGGCTACACCTTC | CATSDLNGYTF
NA | TRBJ1-3 | NA | TRBV7-2 | TGTGCCAGCAGCTTAGTTTCGGGGGTTGTGACTGGAAACACCATATATTTT | CASSLVSGVVTGNTIYF
TRBD2 | TRBJ2-3 | few | TRBV12-3/TRBV12-4 | TGTGCCAGCAGCCCAGGACTAGCGGGGCAGTATTTT | CASSPGLAGQYF
NA | TRBJ2-4 | few | TRBV18 | TGTGCCAGCTCAACCGGGAACGCTGAAAACATTCAGTACTTC | CASSTGNAENIQYF
NA | TRBJ1-5 | NA | TRBV20-1 | TGCAGTCTGAGGGGTAGGAGCGGTGGGAGCAATCAGCCCCAGCATTTT | CSLRGRSGGSNQPQHF
NA | TRBJ1-3 | NA | TRBV10-3 | TGTGCCATCAGTGAGTCGCCACCGGGGCCCTTTGAGGACACCATATATTTT | CAISESPPGPFEDTIYF
NA | TRBJ2-1 | few | TRBV5-1 | TGCGCCAGCACCCCTTTTGCGGGGGCTAGGGATGAGCAGTTCTTC | CASTPFAGARDEQFF
TRBD1 | TRBJ2-1 | NA | TRBV7-2 | TGTGCCAGCAGCTTCCATTCGGGACAGGCGAAAGAGCAGTTCTTC | CASSFHSGQAKEQFF
NA | TRBJ1-2 | few | TRBV5-1 | TGCGCCAGCAGCTTGGCCAAATTAGGGGATGGCTACACCTTC | CASSLAKLGDGYTF
NA | TRBJ1-3 | NA | TRBV20-1 | TGCAGTGCTAAGGTTTCTACTGGAAACACCATATATTTT | CSAKVSTGNTIYF
TRBD1 | TRBJ1-5 | NA | TRBV2 | TGTGCCAGCAACCCGATTGGGGGACAGCAGCATTTT | CASNPIGGQQHF
TRBD1 | TRBJ2-7 | NA | TRBV27 | TGTGCCAGCAGTTCGGGACAGGGATTCCACGAGCAGTACTTC | CASSSGQGFHEQYF
NA | TRBJ2-1 | few | TRBV7-2 | TGTGCCAGCAGCTTTGGGGTAGCTTTCAATGAGCAGTTCTTC | CASSFGVAFNEQFF
NA | TRBJ2-5 | NA | TRBV5-4 | TGTGCCAGCAGCTTGCTTTCGAGGGAGACCCAGTACTTC | CASSLLSRETQYF
TRBD2 | TRBJ2-6 | NA | TRBV9 | TGTGCCAGCAGCGTAGCCCCTCAGCGGGGTGGGGCCAACGTCCTGACTTTC | CASSVAPQRGGANVLTF
TRBD2 | TRBJ2-1 | NA | TRBV20-1 | TGCAGTGCTAGAGGGAGTAGCGGGGCCCTCTCCTACAATGAGCAGTTCTTC | CSARGSSGALSYNEQFF
NA | TRBJ2-3 | NA | TRBV9 | TGTGCCAGCAGCGCTCGCACGGGCCTCACAGATACGCAGTATTTT | CASSARTGLTDTQYF
NA | TRBJ2-1 | NA | TRBV4-2 | TGTGCCAGTAGCCAAAAGGATGAGCAGTTCTTC | CASSQKDEQFF
NA | TRBJ1-2 | NA | TRBV2 | TGTGCCAGCAGAATGACAGGAACTAACTATGGCTACACCTTC | CASRMTGTNYGYTF
TRBD1 | TRBJ1-1 | NA | TRBV20-1 | TGCAGTGCTAGAGCTATACAGGGGGAGATCACTGAAGCTTTCTTT | CSARAIQGEITEAFF
NA | TRBJ2-2 | NA | TRBV24-1 | TGTGCCACCTCTAAGCGGACAGCGAACACCGGGGAGCTGTTTTTT | CATSKRTANTGELFF
NA | TRBJ1-1 | few | TRBV9 | TGTGCCAGCAGCGCACCAGGTCATCCAGGAGAGGTGGCTTTCTTT | CASSAPGHPGEVAFF
NA | TRBJ1-1 | NA | TRBV27 | TGTGCCAGCAGTTCTTGGGGGCGCGGAACTGAAGCTTTCTTT | CASSSWGRGTEAFF
NA | TRBJ1-2 | few | TRBV4-3 | TGCGCCAGCAGCCAGGGACCCGACAGGAGGAGTTACTTC | CASSQGPDRRSYF
TRBD2 | TRBJ2-5 | NA | TRBV6-2/TRBV6-3 | TGTGCCAGCAACCCCAGCGGGAGCTTGGAGACCCAGTACTTC | CASNPSGSLETQYF
NA | TRBJ1-1 | NA | TRBV3-1 | TGTGCCAGCAGCCAATCAGCGGGGGGCGGTGAAGCTTTCTTT | CASSQSAGGGEAFF
TRBD2 | TRBJ2-1 | few | TRBV7-3 | TGTGCCAGCAGCTTAGGGACTAGTGACAATGAGCAGTTCTTC | CASSLGTSDNEQFF
NA | TRBJ1-5 | few | TRBV6-2/TRBV6-3 | TGTGCCAGCAGCCCCCTTCCCCGGGGGGCTAGCAATCAGCCCCAGCATTTT | CASSPLPRGASNQPQHF
TRBD2 | TRBJ2-3 | few | TRBV6-1 | TGTGCCAGCAGTCAAGCTAGCGGGGGGAGTATAGATACGCAGTATTTT | CASSQASGGSIDTQYF